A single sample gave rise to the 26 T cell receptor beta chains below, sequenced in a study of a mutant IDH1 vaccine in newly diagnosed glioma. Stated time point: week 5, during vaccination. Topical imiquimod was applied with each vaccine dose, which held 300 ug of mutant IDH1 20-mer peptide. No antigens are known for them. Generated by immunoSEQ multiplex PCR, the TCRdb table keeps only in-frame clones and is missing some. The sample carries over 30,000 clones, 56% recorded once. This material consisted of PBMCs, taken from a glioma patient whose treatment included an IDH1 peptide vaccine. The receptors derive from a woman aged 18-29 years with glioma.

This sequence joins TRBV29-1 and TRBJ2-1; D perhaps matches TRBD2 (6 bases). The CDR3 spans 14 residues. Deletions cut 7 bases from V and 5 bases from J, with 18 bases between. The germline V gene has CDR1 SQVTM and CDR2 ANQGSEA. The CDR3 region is CSAEPGSLNNEQFF. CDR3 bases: TGCAGCGCCGAGCCCGGGAGCCTTAACAATGAGCAGTTCTTC.

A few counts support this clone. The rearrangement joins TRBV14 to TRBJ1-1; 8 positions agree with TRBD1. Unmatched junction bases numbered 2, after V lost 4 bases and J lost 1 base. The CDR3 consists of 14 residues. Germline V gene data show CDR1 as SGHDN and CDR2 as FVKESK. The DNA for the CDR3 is TGTGCCAGCAGCCCCCAGGGGGCGAACACTGAAGCTTTCTTT. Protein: CASSPQGANTEAFF.

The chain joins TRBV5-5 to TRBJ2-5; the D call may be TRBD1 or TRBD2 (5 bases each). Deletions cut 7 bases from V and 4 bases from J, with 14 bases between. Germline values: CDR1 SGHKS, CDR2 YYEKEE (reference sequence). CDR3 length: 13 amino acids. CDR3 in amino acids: CASLWGIGETQYF. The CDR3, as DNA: TGTGCCAGCCTGTGGGGGATTGGAGAGACCCAGTACTTC.

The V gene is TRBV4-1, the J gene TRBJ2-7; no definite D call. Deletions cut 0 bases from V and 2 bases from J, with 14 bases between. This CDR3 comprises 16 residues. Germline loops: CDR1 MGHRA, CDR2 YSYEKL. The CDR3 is CASSQEPPTGAYEQYF. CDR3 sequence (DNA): TGCGCCAGCAGCCAAGAACCTCCAACCGGAGCCTACGAGCAGTACTTC.

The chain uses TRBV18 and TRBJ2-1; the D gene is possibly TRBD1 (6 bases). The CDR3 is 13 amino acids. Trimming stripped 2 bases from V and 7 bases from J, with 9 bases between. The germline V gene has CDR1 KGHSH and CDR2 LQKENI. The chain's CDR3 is CASSPERGNEQFF. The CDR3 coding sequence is TGTGCCAGCTCACCAGAAAGGGGGAATGAGCAGTTCTTC.

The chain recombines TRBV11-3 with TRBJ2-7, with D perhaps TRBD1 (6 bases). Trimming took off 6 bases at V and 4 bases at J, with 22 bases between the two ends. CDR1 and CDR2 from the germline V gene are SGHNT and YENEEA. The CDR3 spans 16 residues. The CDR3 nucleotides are TGTGCCAGCAGACGAACGGACGCCGGGACACTTTACGAGCAGTACTTC. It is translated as CASRRTDAGTLYEQYF.

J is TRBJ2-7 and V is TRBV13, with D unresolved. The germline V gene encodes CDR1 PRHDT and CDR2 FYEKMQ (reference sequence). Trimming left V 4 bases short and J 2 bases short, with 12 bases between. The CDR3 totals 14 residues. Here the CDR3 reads CASSSPAGTYEQYF. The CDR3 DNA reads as TGTGCCAGCAGCTCCCCCGCAGGTACCTACGAGCAGTACTTC.

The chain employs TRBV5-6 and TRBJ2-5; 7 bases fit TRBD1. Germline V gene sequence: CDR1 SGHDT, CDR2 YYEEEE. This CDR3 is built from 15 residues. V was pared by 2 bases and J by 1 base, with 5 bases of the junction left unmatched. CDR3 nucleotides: TGTGCCAGCAGCTTTCCTGGGACAGTCCAAGAGACCCAGTACTTC. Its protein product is CASSFPGTVQETQYF.

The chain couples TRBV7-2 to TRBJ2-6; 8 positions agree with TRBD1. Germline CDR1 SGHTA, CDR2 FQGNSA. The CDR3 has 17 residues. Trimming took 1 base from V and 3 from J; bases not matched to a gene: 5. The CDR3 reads CASSLGQGLGGANVLTF. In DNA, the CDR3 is TGTGCCAGCAGCTTAGGACAGGGGTTGGGTGGGGCCAACGTCCTGACTTTC.

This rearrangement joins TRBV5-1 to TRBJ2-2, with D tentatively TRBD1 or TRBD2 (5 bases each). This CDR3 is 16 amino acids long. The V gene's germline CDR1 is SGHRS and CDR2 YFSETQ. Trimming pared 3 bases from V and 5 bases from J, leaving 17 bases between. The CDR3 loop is CASSSRGASQTGELFF. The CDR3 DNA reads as TGCGCCAGCAGCTCGAGGGGCGCCTCCCAAACCGGGGAGCTGTTTTTT.

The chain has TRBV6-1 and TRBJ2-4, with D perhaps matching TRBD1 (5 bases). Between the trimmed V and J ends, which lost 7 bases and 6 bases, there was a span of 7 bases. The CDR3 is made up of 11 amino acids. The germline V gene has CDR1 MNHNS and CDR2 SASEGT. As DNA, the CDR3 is TGTGCCAGCACAGGGCGAAACATTCAGTACTTC. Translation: CASTGRNIQYF.

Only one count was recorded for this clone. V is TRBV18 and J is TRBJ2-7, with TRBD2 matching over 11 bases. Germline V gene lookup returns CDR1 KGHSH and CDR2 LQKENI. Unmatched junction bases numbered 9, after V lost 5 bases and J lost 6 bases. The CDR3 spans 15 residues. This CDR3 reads CASSSRLAGPGEQYF. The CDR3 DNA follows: TGTGCCAGCTCAAGCCGACTAGCGGGGCCTGGCGAGCAGTACTTC.

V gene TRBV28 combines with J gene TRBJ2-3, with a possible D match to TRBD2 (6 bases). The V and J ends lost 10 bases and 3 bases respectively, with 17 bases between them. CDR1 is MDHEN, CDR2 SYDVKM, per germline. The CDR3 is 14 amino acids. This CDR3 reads CATQLEGLTDTQYF. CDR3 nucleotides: TGTGCCACACAACTGGAGGGCTTAACAGATACGCAGTATTTT.

DNA for the CDR3: TGTGCCAGCAGCCAGGGGCGTGCCTCGGGAGATCAGCCCCAGCATTTT. Its protein is CASSQGRASGDQPQHF. This rearrangement joins TRBV16 to TRBJ1-5, with D perhaps matching TRBD1 (5 bases). Trimming took 3 bases from V and 5 from J, leaving 17 bases between them. This CDR3 region has 16 residues. Germline V CDR1 and CDR2: KGHSY, FQNENV. The entire variable domain, with the rest obtained from reference TRBV16 and TRBJ1-5, is as follows: GEEVAQTPKHLVRGEGQKAKLYCAPIKGHSYVFWYQQVLKNEFKFLISFQNENVFDETGMPKERFSAKCLPNSPCSLEIQATKLEDSAVYFCASSQGRASGDQPQHFGDGTRLSIL.

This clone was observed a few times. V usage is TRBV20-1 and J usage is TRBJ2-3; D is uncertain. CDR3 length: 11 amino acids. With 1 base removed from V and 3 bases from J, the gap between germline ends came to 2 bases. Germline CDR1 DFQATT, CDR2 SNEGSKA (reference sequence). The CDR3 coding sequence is TGCAGTGCTAGAGTTACAGATACGCAGTATTTT. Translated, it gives CSARVTDTQYF.

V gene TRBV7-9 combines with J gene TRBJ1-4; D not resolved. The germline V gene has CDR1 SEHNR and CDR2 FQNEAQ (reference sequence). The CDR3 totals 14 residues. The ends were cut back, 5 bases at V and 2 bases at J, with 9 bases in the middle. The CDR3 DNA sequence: TGTGCCAGCAGCCAGTCGGGGACTAATGAAAAACTGTTTTTT. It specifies CASSQSGTNEKLFF.

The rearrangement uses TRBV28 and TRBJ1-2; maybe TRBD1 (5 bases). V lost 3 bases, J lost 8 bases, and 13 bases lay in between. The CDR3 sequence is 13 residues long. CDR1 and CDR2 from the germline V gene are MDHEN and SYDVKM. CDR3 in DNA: TGTGCCAGCAGTTTCGTCGGGGCTGGCGGCTACACCTTC. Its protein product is CASSFVGAGGYTF.

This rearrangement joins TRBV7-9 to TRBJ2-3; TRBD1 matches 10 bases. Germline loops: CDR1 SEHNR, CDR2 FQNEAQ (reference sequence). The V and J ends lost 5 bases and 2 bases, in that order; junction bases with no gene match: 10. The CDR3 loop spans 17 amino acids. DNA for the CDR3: TGTGCCAGCAGCCCGGATAGGACAGGGGGGTTCACAGATACGCAGTATTTT. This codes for CASSPDRTGGFTDTQYF. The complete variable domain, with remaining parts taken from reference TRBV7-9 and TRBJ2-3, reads DTGVSQNPRHKITKRGQNVTFRCDPISEHNRLYWYRQTLGQGPEFLTYFQNEAQLEKSRLLSDRFSAERPKGSFSTLEIQRTEQGDSAMYLCASSPDRTGGFTDTQYFGPGTRLTVL.

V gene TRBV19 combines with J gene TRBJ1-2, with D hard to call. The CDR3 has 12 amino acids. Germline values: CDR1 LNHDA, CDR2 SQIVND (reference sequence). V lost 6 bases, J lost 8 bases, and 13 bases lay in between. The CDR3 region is CASSYFERGYTF. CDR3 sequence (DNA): TGTGCCAGTAGCTATTTTGAGAGAGGCTACACCTTC.

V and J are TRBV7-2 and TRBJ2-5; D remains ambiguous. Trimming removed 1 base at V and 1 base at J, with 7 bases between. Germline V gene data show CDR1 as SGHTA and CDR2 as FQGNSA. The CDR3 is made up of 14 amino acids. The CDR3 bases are TGTGCCAGCAGCTTAGGCCCAGCCCAAGAGACCCAGTACTTC. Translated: CASSLGPAQETQYF.

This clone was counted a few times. The CDR3 loop is CASSPAFVLPYEQYF. The CDR3, as DNA: TGTGCCAGCAGCCCCGCGTTTGTTCTCCCCTACGAGCAGTACTTC. The chain uses TRBV7-9 and TRBJ2-7, with D unresolved. V was clipped by 5 bases and J by 2 bases, with 16 bases between them. This CDR3 is built from 15 residues. Germline V gives CDR1 SEHNR, CDR2 FQNEAQ (reference sequence).

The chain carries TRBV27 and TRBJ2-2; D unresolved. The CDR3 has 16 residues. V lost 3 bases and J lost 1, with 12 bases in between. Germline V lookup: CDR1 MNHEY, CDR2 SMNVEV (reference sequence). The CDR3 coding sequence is TGTGCCAGCAGTTTTTGGGCCTCACAGAACACCGGGGAGCTGTTTTTT. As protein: CASSFWASQNTGELFF.

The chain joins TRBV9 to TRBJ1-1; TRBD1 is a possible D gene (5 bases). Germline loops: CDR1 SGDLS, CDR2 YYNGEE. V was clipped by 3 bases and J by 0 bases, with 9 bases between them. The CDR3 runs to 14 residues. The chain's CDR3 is CASSAGPMNTEAFF. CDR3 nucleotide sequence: TGTGCCAGCAGCGCGGGACCGATGAACACTGAAGCTTTCTTT.

The CDR3 nucleotides read TGTGCCAGCAGTTCCCTTGGAGAGCAGTACTTC. It encodes CASSSLGEQYF. The gene calls are TRBV27 and TRBJ2-7, with D unresolved. The CDR3 runs 11 residues. The germline V and J ends were trimmed by 4 bases and 7 bases, with 8 bases remaining between them. CDR1 is MNHEY and CDR2 is SMNVEV in the germline V gene (reference sequence).

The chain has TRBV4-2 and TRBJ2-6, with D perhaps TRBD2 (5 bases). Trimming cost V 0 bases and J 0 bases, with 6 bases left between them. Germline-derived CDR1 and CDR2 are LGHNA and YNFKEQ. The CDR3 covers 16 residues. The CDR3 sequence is CASSQEGSSGANVLTF. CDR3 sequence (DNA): TGTGCCAGCAGCCAAGAAGGGAGCTCTGGGGCCAACGTCCTGACTTTC.

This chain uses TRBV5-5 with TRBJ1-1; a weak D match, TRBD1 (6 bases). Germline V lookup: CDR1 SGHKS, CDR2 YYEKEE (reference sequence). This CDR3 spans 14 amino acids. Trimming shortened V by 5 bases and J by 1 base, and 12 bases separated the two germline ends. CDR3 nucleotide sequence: TGTGCCAGCAGACGGGGGGCAACGAACACTGAAGCTTTCTTT. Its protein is CASRRGATNTEAFF. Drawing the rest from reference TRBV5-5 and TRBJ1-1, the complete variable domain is DAGVTQSPTHLIKTRGQQVTLRCSPISGHKSVSWYQQVLGQGPQFIFQYYEKEERGRGNFPDRFSARQFPNYSSELNVNALLLGDSALYLCASRRGATNTEAFFGQGTRLTVV.